In this sample, the clone carrying this T cell receptor (beta chain) turned up a few times. Its antigen is unknown. CDR1 is LGHNA and CDR2 is YNFKEQ in the germline V gene. The CDR3 has 15 residues. Trimming took 0 bases from V and 4 from J, leaving 9 bases between them. Since all of the isolated RNA was reverse transcribed, expressed TCRB transcripts were what got sequenced. Method: immunoSEQ multiplex PCR; TCRdb's copy keeps in-frame clones and lacks some. The sample yields 500,000 to 700,000 clones, about 16% seen once. The data were taken from a study of beta chain features in type 1 diabetes. Across the whole study: Researchers looked at around 100 million sorted cells across all samples. Study observations and caveats: It was not settled here whether HLA type affects TCRB rearrangement. Compared to healthy donors, patients appeared to have naive, central memory and Treg TCRB repertoires that were more alike.

This receptor was taken from a man younger than 35 in good health. The sequenced sample was naive CD4+ T cells from blood. This rearrangement joins TRBV4-2 to TRBJ2-2, with D tentatively TRBD2 (5 bases). CDR3 nucleotides: TGTGCCAGCAGCCAAGAGGGAGTAGCCACCGGGGAGCTGTTTTTT. Encoded protein: CASSQEGVATGELFF.